This section outlines one T cell receptor beta chain sequence together with its context. What it binds is unknown. Here immunoSEQ multiplex PCR was the method, and the copy in TCRdb shows in-frame clones only, minus some. The data contain 350,000 to 400,000 clones, about nine tenths of them singletons. With 2 bases clipped from V and 8 bases from J, the junction kept 10 bases outside the gene matches. This CDR3 contains 15 residues. CDR1 and CDR2 from the germline V gene are SGHAT and FQNNGV. This entry belongs to a study of Ad26.COV2.S vaccination and SARS-CoV-2 variants. Study-wide context: Vaccine-arm donor from the placebo-controlled COV1001 Ad26.COV2.S trial.

Treatment in this sample: some 19 received Ad26.COV2.S at low or high dose, single or two shots; roughly five received placebo; per-sample allocation not given. Vaccine and placebo recipients were sampled on day 63 after the first injection. General study findings and limits: In vaccinated individuals, spike-specific CD8+ and CD4+ T cell responses reportedly displayed substantial breadth.

The sample consisted of peripheral blood, taken in a trial of Ad26.COV2.S vaccine versus placebo. The origin of this receptor is a person aged 18-65 years who received the Ad26.COV2.S COVID-19 vaccine or a placebo. The rearrangement links TRBV11-2 to TRBJ1-2, with 8 nucleotides matching TRBD1. The CDR3 DNA reads TGTGCCAGCAGCTTATCGACGCAGGGGGCTGGAGGCTACACCTTC. Translation gives CASSLSTQGAGGYTF.